Below are 5 T cell receptor beta chains sequenced from a single sample in a study of blood T cell repertoires in COVID-19. Profiled with immunoSEQ multiplex PCR; TCRdb holds only in-frame clones, not every one. Seen here are approximately 200,000 clones, roughly nine tenths observed once, and the top ten hold less than 1.5%. The sample comprised peripheral blood. These receptors all come from a man between 25 and 39 years old with acute or convalescent COVID-19.

The gene calls are TRBV9 and TRBJ2-2; the match to TRBD1 covers 7 bases. The junction had 15 bases not matched to a gene; V was cut back by 3 bases and J by 7 bases. CDR3 length: 17 residues. CDR1 is SGDLS, CDR2 YYNGEE, per germline. The CDR3 bases are TGTGCCAGCAGCGAACAGGGGACCAGGATTGTAAGCGGGGAGCTGTTTTTT. This encodes CASSEQGTRIVSGELFF. The variable domain in full, completed from reference TRBV9 and TRBJ2-2, reads DSGVTQTPKHLITATGQRVTLRCSPRSGDLSVYWYQQSLDQGLQFLIQYYNGEERAKGNILERFSAQQFPDLHSELNLSSLELGDSALYFCASSEQGTRIVSGELFFGEGSRLTVL.

This chain joins TRBV18 and TRBJ1-2, with D possibly matching TRBD1 (5 bases). The V and J ends lost 2 bases and 7 bases respectively, with 11 bases between them. The CDR3 loop spans 13 amino acids. CDR1 is KGHSH, CDR2 LQKENI, per germline. The CDR3, as DNA: TGTGCCAGCTCACCAAGCGGGGCCTCTGGCTACACCTTC. This encodes CASSPSGASGYTF. The variable domain in full, with the rest retrieved from reference TRBV18 and TRBJ1-2, is NAGVMQNPRHLVRRRGQEARLRCSPMKGHSHVYWYRQLPEEGLKFMVYLQKENIIDESGMPKERFSAEFPKEGPSILRIQQVVRGDSAAYFCASSPSGASGYTFGSGTRLTVV.

The rearrangement uses TRBV5-1 and TRBJ2-6; D gene ambiguous. V lost 4 bases to trimming and J lost 0 bases, with 8 bases between them. The CDR3 spans 15 residues. CDR1 is SGHRS and CDR2 is YFSETQ in the germline V gene. The CDR3 reads CASSPIPSGANVLTF. Here the CDR3 DNA reads TGCGCCAGCAGCCCCATCCCCTCTGGGGCCAACGTCCTGACTTTC.

This chain's CDR3 is CASSSHLRELFF. The CDR3 bases are TGTGCCAGCAGCTCACACCTTCGGGAGCTGTTTTTT. This rearrangement joins TRBV27 to TRBJ2-2; no clear D gene. Trimming took off 6 bases at V and 9 bases at J, with 11 bases between the two ends. The germline V gene encodes CDR1 MNHEY and CDR2 SMNVEV (reference sequence). This CDR3 comprises 12 residues.

This clone was counted once. The CDR3 reads CASRAQGNEQYF. CDR3 sequence (DNA): TGTGCCAGCAGGGCCCAGGGGAACGAGCAGTACTTC. This rearrangement joins TRBV12-3 or TRBV12-4 to TRBJ2-7; D is possibly TRBD1 (6 bases). V dropped 6 bases and J dropped 5 bases, with 11 bases sitting between them. CDR3 size: 12 residues.